Detailed here is one T cell receptor (beta chain). The antigen remains undetermined. Alongside a J-beta primer mix, a sample-barcoded 5' primer served in a second PCR lasting about 7 to 12 cycles. One entry per CDR3 protein, called by TCRdb with MiXCR from the 5' RACE reads. The sample yields around 780,000 distinct CDR3 sequences, more than 55% seen once. V gave up 5 bases and J gave up 4 bases, with 16 bases separating them. CDR1 SGHTA and CDR2 FQGNSA come from the germline V gene. The CDR3 runs 15 residues. The record originates from a study of blood T cells in healthy people across ages. Study-level points and caveats: Changes seen in expanded clonotypes were possibly confounded by donor CMV status left unknown. Long-lived and aged donors differed, with more naive CD4+ cells and higher diversity in the long-lived. Per million T cells, TCR beta diversity dropped roughly linearly as age increased.

This TCR was recovered from a man in his forties in good health. The sequenced sample consisted of blood. The chain has TRBV7-2 and TRBJ2-3; no clear D. The CDR3 protein is CASSATAIWPDTQYF. For the CDR3, the DNA is TGTGCCAGCAGCGCGACTGCGATTTGGCCAGATACGCAGTATTTT.